Listed here is a single T cell receptor beta chain. Its cognate antigen is unknown. The CDR3 contains 16 residues. Germline CDR1 SGHDN, CDR2 FVKESK. V lost 4 bases, J lost 5 bases, and 11 bases stayed unmatched. The data belong to a study of shared clonotypes between healthy human individuals. Overall study context: There were three CD4 naive, three CD4 memory, two CD8 naive and one CD8 memory plates per donor.

The assay used deep level. Only in-frame clones appear in the TCRdb table, and some are missing; sequencing was by immunoSEQ multiplex PCR. The table records more than 2,000,000 clones, approximately 90% of them present only once. Overall study findings and caveats: Non-shared clonotypes had lower generation probabilities than clonotypes shared by all four sorted-subset donors.

The study drew its donors from healthy HIV-negative adults without recent acute infections or vaccinations. What was sequenced was naive CD4+ T cells sorted from blood. The subset: CD45RA+ positively selected. This TCR was sampled from a young man in good health. The chain links TRBV14 to TRBJ2-5; 9 positions agree with TRBD2. The CDR3 DNA is TGTGCCAGCAGCCCATTAGCGGGGGCCAAGAGGGAGACCCAGTACTTC. This encodes CASSPLAGAKRETQYF.